This paragraph covers one T cell receptor beta chain sequence. Antigen: not known. The sample originates from a study of T cell responses to AZD1222 COVID-19 vaccine. Study results and limitations: Spike-spanning, vaccine-associated CD4 TCRs were dominant at 160-218 and 743-854. Reportedly, close to half of spike-specific TCRs are directed against unmutated variant regions. An increase in Spike-specific TCR breadth and depth was observed after two AZD1222 doses.

CDR3 length equals 11 residues. V was cut by 8 bases and J by 10 bases, with 17 bases left in between. Per germline, CDR1 GTSNPN and CDR2 SVGIG (reference sequence). Profiled with immunoSEQ multiplex PCR; TCRdb holds only in-frame clones, not every one. The sample lists some 120,000 clones, 89% seen once, with 4.2% in the top ten. The sequencing used peripheral blood, collected on day 0 of AZD1222 vaccination. The sequence derives from an adult in good health. The rearrangement links TRBV30 to TRBJ1-1; D is uncertain. CDR3: CAVSVLGGAFF. Written as DNA, the CDR3 is TGTGCCGTCAGCGTTCTAGGCGGAGCTTTCTTT.